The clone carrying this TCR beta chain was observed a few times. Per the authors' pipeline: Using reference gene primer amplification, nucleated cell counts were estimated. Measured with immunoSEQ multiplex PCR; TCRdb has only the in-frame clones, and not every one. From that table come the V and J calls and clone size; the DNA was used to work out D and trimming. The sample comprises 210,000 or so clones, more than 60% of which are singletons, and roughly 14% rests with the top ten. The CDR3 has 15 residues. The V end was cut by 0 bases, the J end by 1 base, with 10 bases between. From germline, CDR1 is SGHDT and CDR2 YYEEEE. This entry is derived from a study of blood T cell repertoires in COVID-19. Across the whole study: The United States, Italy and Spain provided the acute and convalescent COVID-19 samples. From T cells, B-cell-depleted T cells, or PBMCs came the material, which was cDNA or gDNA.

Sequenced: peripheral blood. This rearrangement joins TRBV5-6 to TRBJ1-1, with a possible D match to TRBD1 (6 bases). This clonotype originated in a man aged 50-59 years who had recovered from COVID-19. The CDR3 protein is CASSLVDRQNTEAFF. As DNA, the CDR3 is TGTGCCAGCAGCTTGGTGGACAGACAGAACACTGAAGCTTTCTTT.